Described below is a single TCR beta chain sequence and its context. V was cut by 5 bases and J by 10 bases, with 13 bases left in between. The CDR3 runs to 12 residues. Germline V gene data show CDR1 as MDHEN and CDR2 as SYDVKM. The data were taken from a study of T cell changes during pregnancy in multiple sclerosis. Assay used: immunoSEQ multiplex PCR; TCRdb lists only in-frame clones, some missing. The sample has over 70,000 clones, 85% to 95% seen once; the top ten hold less than 3.5%. The clonotype originates from a female donor in good health, enrolled as a control in a pregnancy study. The chain couples TRBV28 to TRBJ2-3; D gene unclear. Sequenced material: peripheral blood, taken in the third trimester of pregnancy. CDR3 in DNA: TGTGCCAGCAGTCCGTATAACTTACCGCAGTATTTT. It is translated as CASSPYNLPQYF.